The subject of this entry is one T cell receptor beta chain. As yet, its antigen is unknown. Germline V gives CDR1 SGHDT, CDR2 YYEEEE. V was trimmed by 2 bases and J by 5 bases, leaving 10 bases between them. The CDR3 has 14 amino acids. Produced via immunoSEQ multiplex PCR; TCRdb's table is partial and in-frame only. This table has about 53,000 clones, roughly 83% appearing once. This sample was included in a study of T cell responses to AZD1222 COVID-19 vaccine. Study findings and constraints: Two AZD1222 doses significantly raised spike-specific TCR breadth and depth over controls.

The receptor's source is an adult in good health. V is TRBV5-6 and J is TRBJ2-2; D is unclear. Source: peripheral blood, taken on day 0 of AZD1222 vaccination. The CDR3 DNA reads as TGTGCCAGCAGCTTAGACCTTGGGACCGGGGAGCTGTTTTTT. Translation: CASSLDLGTGELFF.